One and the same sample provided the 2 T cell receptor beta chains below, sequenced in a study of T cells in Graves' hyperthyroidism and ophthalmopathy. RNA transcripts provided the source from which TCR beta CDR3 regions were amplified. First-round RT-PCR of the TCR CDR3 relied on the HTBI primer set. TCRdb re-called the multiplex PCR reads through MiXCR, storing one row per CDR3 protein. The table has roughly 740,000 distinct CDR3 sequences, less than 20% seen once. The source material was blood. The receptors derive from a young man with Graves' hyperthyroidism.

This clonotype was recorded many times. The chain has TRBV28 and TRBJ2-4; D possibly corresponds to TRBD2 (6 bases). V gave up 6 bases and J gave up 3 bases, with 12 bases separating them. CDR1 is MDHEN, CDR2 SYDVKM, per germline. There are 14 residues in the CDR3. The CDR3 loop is CASSVPGDKNIQYF. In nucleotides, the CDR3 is TGTGCCAGCAGCGTCCCGGGGGACAAAAACATTCAGTACTTC. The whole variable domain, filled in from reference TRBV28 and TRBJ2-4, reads DVKVTQSSRYLVKRTGEKVFLECVQDMDHENMFWYRQDPGLGLRLIYFSYDVKMKEKGDIPEGYSVSREKKERFSLILESASTNQTSMYLCASSVPGDKNIQYFGAGTRLSVL.

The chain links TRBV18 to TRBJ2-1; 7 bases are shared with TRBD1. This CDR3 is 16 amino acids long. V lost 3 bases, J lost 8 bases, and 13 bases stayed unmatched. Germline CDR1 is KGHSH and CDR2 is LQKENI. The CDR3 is CASSPPAETGMDEQFF. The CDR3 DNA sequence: TGTGCCAGCTCACCTCCCGCCGAGACAGGGATGGATGAGCAGTTCTTC.